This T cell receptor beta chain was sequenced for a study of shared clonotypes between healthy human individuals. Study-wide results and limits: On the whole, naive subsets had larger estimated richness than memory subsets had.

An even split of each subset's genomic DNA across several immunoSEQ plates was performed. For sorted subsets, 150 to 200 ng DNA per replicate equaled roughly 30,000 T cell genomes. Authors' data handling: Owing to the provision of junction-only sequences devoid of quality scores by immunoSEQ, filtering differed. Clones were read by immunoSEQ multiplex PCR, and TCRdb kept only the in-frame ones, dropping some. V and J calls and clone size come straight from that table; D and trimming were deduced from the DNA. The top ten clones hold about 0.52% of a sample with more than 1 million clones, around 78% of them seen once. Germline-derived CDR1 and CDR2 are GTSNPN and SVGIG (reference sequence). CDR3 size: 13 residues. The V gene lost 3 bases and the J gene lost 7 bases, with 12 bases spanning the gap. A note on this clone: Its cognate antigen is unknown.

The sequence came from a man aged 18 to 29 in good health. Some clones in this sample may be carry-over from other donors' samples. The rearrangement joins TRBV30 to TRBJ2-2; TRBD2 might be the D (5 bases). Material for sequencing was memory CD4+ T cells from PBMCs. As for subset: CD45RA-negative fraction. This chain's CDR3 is CAWRGSRGGELFF. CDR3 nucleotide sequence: TGTGCCTGGAGGGGAAGCCGGGGCGGGGAGCTGTTTTTT.